This TCR beta chain comes out of a study of shared clonotypes between healthy human individuals. Using immunoSEQ multiplex PCR, the repertoire was profiled, and TCRdb retains in-frame clones only, with some absent. Among just over 2,000,000 clones listed, 85% to 95% were seen once. The CDR3 consists of 14 residues. Germline V lookup: CDR1 MNHEY, CDR2 SVGAGI. The V and J ends lost 1 base and 4 bases respectively, with 11 bases between them. The sequenced sample was naive CD4+ T cells sorted from blood. Regarding subset: CD45RA+ positively selected. The chain is built from TRBV6-5 and TRBJ2-7; weak D call: TRBD1 (6 bases). This clonotype was obtained from a man between 18 and 29 years old in good health. This CDR3 reads CASSYYPDSYEQYF. The DNA of the CDR3 is TGTGCCAGCAGTTACTATCCGGACAGTTACGAGCAGTACTTC.